A selection of T cell receptor beta chains follows, all from one sample in a study of T cells after yellow fever vaccination. TCRdb itself ran the 5' RACE reads through MiXCR, one entry per CDR3 protein. Here the sample spans around 340,000 distinct CDR3 sequences, roughly an eighth being singletons. This specimen consisted of CD4+ T cells sorted from PBMCs, obtained 15 days after the yellow fever booster vaccination. The origin of the receptors is a man aged 18 to 29 who received the YFV17D yellow fever vaccine. The CDR3 runs from the conserved cysteine through the conserved F or W. Fields, in order: J gene, V gene, clone size, D gene, CDR3 protein, CDR3 DNA. A D gene is named only where the DNA matches it firmly. Clone size is shown for a subset of rows, as once, few, many or a class of expanded clone.

J: TRBJ2-7; V: TRBV18; size: few; D: -; CDR3: CASSPIKGSGYEQYF; DNA: TGTGCCAGCTCACCAATCAAAGGATCAGGGTACGAGCAGTACTTC
J: TRBJ1-5; V: TRBV2; size: many; D: -; CDR3: CASRPGGSNQPQHF; DNA: TGTGCCAGCAGGCCCGGAGGTAGCAATCAGCCCCAGCATTTT
J: TRBJ2-2; V: TRBV7-3; size: few; D: TRBD2; CDR3: CASSHQPAGDNTGELFF; DNA: TGTGCCAGCAGCCACCAGCCGGCGGGGGACAACACCGGGGAGCTGTTTTTT
J: TRBJ1-1; V: TRBV6-2/TRBV6-3; size: few; D: -; CDR3: CASSYSRSDSSHTEAFF; DNA: TGTGCCAGCAGTTACTCTCGATCCGACTCATCTCACACTGAAGCTTTCTTT
J: TRBJ1-3; V: TRBV7-2; size: -; D: -; CDR3: CASSLQATSGNTIYF; DNA: TGTGCCAGCAGCTTACAGGCCACCTCTGGAAACACCATATATTTT
J: TRBJ2-1; V: TRBV5-1; size: -; D: -; CDR3: CASSHAWDEQFF; DNA: TGCGCCAGCAGCCACGCGTGGGATGAGCAGTTCTTC
J: TRBJ1-2; V: TRBV29-1; size: -; D: -; CDR3: CSAEQDSFLGYTF; DNA: TGCAGCGCCGAACAGGATAGCTTCCTGGGCTACACCTTC
J: TRBJ2-4; V: TRBV21-1; size: -; D: -; CDR3: CASSKGQVPNKNIQYF; DNA: TGTGCCAGCTCCAAGGGACAGGTACCAAACAAAAACATTCAGTACTTC
J: TRBJ2-2; V: TRBV9; size: -; D: -; CDR3: CASSPWITGELFF; DNA: TGTGCCAGCAGCCCCTGGATCACCGGGGAGCTGTTTTTT
J: TRBJ1-2; V: TRBV5-5; size: -; D: -; CDR3: CASSLAGTVYGYTF; DNA: TGTGCCAGCAGCTTGGCTGGGACGGTCTATGGCTACACCTTC
J: TRBJ2-1; V: TRBV11-2; size: few; D: -; CDR3: CASRVLAAQEQFF; DNA: TGTGCCAGCAGAGTACTAGCCGCTCAGGAGCAGTTCTTC
J: TRBJ2-5; V: TRBV21-1; size: -; D: -; CDR3: CASRGEGAKETQYF; DNA: TGTGCCAGCAGGGGTGAGGGTGCGAAAGAGACCCAGTACTTC
J: TRBJ1-4; V: TRBV6-2/TRBV6-3; size: few; D: -; CDR3: CASSRLAVREKLFF; DNA: TGTGCCAGCAGCCGTCTCGCGGTACGGGAAAAACTGTTTTTT
J: TRBJ1-2; V: TRBV7-9; size: -; D: -; CDR3: CASSLFGDNYGYTF; DNA: TGTGCCAGCAGCTTATTCGGGGATAACTATGGCTACACCTTC
J: TRBJ1-5; V: TRBV5-1; size: -; D: -; CDR3: CASSPDDRYNQPQHF; DNA: TGCGCCAGCAGCCCAGACGACAGGTATAATCAGCCCCAGCATTTT
J: TRBJ2-7; V: TRBV5-6; size: -; D: -; CDR3: CASSLTGEDEQYF; DNA: TGTGCCAGCAGCTTGACAGGGGAGGACGAGCAGTACTTC
J: TRBJ1-5; V: TRBV7-9; size: -; D: -; CDR3: CAVPGDNNQPQHF; DNA: TGTGCCGTACCCGGGGACAATAATCAGCCCCAGCATTTT
J: TRBJ1-1; V: TRBV27; size: many; D: -; CDR3: CASSLRENTEAFF; DNA: TGTGCCAGCAGTTTAAGGGAGAACACTGAAGCTTTCTTT
J: TRBJ2-3; V: TRBV7-6; size: -; D: TRBD2; CDR3: CASTGGGGAGDTQYF; DNA: TGTGCCAGTACCGGGGGGGGTGGGGCTGGAGATACGCAGTATTTT
J: TRBJ2-5; V: TRBV5-1; size: -; D: -; CDR3: CASGGIPRETQYF; DNA: TGCGCCAGCGGGGGGATCCCTCGAGAGACCCAGTACTTC
J: TRBJ1-1; V: TRBV5-1; size: many; D: -; CDR3: CASSLGVGAEAFF; DNA: TGCGCCAGCAGCTTGGGGGTGGGTGCTGAAGCTTTCTTT
J: TRBJ1-1; V: TRBV5-1; size: many; D: -; CDR3: CASSLEGPREAFF; DNA: TGCGCCAGCAGCTTGGAGGGGCCTCGCGAAGCTTTCTTT
J: TRBJ2-3; V: TRBV7-9; size: -; D: -; CDR3: CASSYPGTSTDTQYF; DNA: TGTGCCAGCAGCTACCCCGGGACTAGCACAGATACGCAGTATTTT
J: TRBJ2-7; V: TRBV6-1; size: -; D: -; CDR3: CASSAGQYEQYF; DNA: TGTGCCAGCAGCGCGGGACAGTACGAGCAGTACTTC
J: TRBJ2-3; V: TRBV4-3; size: few; D: TRBD2; CDR3: CASSQATHSGAFTDTQYF; DNA: TGCGCCAGCAGCCAAGCGACCCATAGCGGGGCTTTCACAGATACGCAGTATTTT
J: TRBJ1-2; V: TRBV27; size: few; D: -; CDR3: CASSFTQGQGYTF; DNA: TGTGCCAGCAGTTTTACCCAGGGACAAGGCTACACCTTC
J: TRBJ2-5; V: TRBV28; size: few; D: -; CDR3: CASSQGGGRRETQYF; DNA: TGTGCCAGCAGCCAAGGGGGGGGGCGAAGGGAGACCCAGTACTTC
J: TRBJ1-2; V: TRBV18; size: -; D: -; CDR3: CASSSREAGEGYTF; DNA: TGTGCCAGCTCGTCGCGGGAGGCCGGGGAGGGCTACACCTTC
J: TRBJ2-1; V: TRBV28; size: few; D: -; CDR3: CASSGGSGTNYNEQFF; DNA: TGTGCCAGCAGTGGGGGTAGTGGAACCAATTACAATGAGCAGTTCTTC
J: TRBJ2-5; V: TRBV10-3; size: few; D: TRBD1; CDR3: CAIRGTGGSETQYF; DNA: TGTGCCATCAGGGGGACAGGGGGGTCCGAGACCCAGTACTTC
J: TRBJ2-1; V: TRBV7-2; size: -; D: TRBD2; CDR3: CASSFTGGLDEQFF; DNA: TGTGCCAGCAGCTTCACGGGGGGGCTGGATGAGCAGTTCTTC
J: TRBJ1-6; V: TRBV14; size: few; D: -; CDR3: CASSQGGYNSPLHF; DNA: TGTGCCAGCAGCCAAGGAGGGTATAATTCACCCCTCCACTTT
J: TRBJ2-2; V: TRBV4-3; size: few; D: -; CDR3: CASSQGSVGELFF; DNA: TGCGCCAGCAGCCAAGGCTCGGTGGGGGAGCTGTTTTTT
J: TRBJ2-1; V: TRBV4-1; size: few; D: -; CDR3: CASSQEIALTSSYNEQFF; DNA: TGCGCCAGCAGCCAAGAAATTGCACTCACGAGCTCCTACAATGAGCAGTTCTTC
J: TRBJ2-5; V: TRBV7-2; size: many; D: -; CDR3: CASSLQYQETQYF; DNA: TGTGCCAGCAGCTTACAGTACCAAGAGACCCAGTACTTC
J: TRBJ2-1; V: TRBV12-3/TRBV12-4; size: -; D: -; CDR3: CASSPRRYNEQFF; DNA: TGTGCCAGCAGTCCGAGACGGTACAATGAGCAGTTCTTC
J: TRBJ1-2; V: TRBV24-1; size: -; D: -; CDR3: CATRDDRNYGYTF; DNA: TGTGCCACCAGGGACGACAGGAACTATGGCTACACCTTC
J: TRBJ1-2; V: TRBV5-1; size: few; D: TRBD1; CDR3: CASNQGANYGYTF; DNA: TGCGCCAGCAATCAGGGGGCCAACTATGGCTACACCTTC
J: TRBJ1-1; V: TRBV20-1; size: few; D: TRBD1; CDR3: CSARTGGTATEAFF; DNA: TGCAGTGCGAGGACAGGGGGTACAGCCACTGAAGCTTTCTTT
J: TRBJ1-1; V: TRBV20-1; size: -; D: TRBD1; CDR3: CSARDAGQGAMRAFF; DNA: TGCAGTGCTAGAGATGCGGGACAGGGGGCAATGCGGGCTTTCTTT
J: TRBJ1-3; V: TRBV6-5; size: few; D: -; CDR3: CASRSLYREGNTIYF; DNA: TGTGCCAGCAGGTCCCTCTACAGGGAGGGAAACACCATATATTTT
J: TRBJ2-2; V: TRBV27; size: -; D: TRBD1; CDR3: CASSLPGQGAGGELFF; DNA: TGTGCCAGCAGTTTACCCGGACAGGGGGCCGGCGGGGAGCTGTTTTTT
J: TRBJ2-4; V: TRBV11-2; size: -; D: TRBD1; CDR3: CASRSVFTGGHIQYF; DNA: TGTGCCAGCAGATCGGTGTTCACAGGGGGGCACATTCAGTACTTC
J: TRBJ2-3; V: TRBV9; size: few; D: TRBD2; CDR3: CASSSEGLAGPKAQYF; DNA: TGTGCCAGCAGCTCCGAAGGACTAGCGGGCCCCAAGGCGCAGTATTTT
J: TRBJ2-1; V: TRBV5-1; size: few; D: TRBD2; CDR3: CASSLGTSFTNEQFF; DNA: TGCGCCAGCAGCTTGGGGACTAGCTTTACCAATGAGCAGTTCTTC
J: TRBJ2-5; V: TRBV19; size: -; D: TRBD2; CDR3: CASSVRGGTETQYF; DNA: TGTGCCAGTAGTGTCCGCGGGGGGACGGAGACCCAGTACTTC
J: TRBJ2-7; V: TRBV18; size: few; D: TRBD1; CDR3: CASSPGQVHEQYF; DNA: TGTGCCAGCTCACCGGGACAGGTGCACGAGCAGTACTTC
J: TRBJ2-1; V: TRBV3-1; size: -; D: -; CDR3: CASSQYGTSYNEQFF; DNA: TGTGCCAGCAGCCAATACGGGACGTCCTACAATGAGCAGTTCTTC
J: TRBJ2-2; V: TRBV6-6; size: -; D: -; CDR3: CASSYTRDTGELFF; DNA: TGTGCCAGCAGTTACACACGGGACACCGGGGAGCTGTTTTTT
J: TRBJ2-1; V: TRBV5-1; size: -; D: TRBD2; CDR3: CASSRPLAGDGEQFF; DNA: TGCGCCAGCAGCAGGCCCCTAGCGGGGGACGGCGAGCAGTTCTTC
J: TRBJ1-2; V: TRBV9; size: -; D: TRBD1; CDR3: CASSVTGTGEGYTF; DNA: TGTGCCAGCAGCGTGACCGGGACAGGGGAAGGCTACACCTTC
J: TRBJ2-5; V: TRBV9; size: few; D: TRBD1; CDR3: CASSVSDRGGETQYF; DNA: TGTGCCAGCAGCGTATCTGACAGGGGTGGTGAGACCCAGTACTTC
J: TRBJ2-1; V: TRBV9; size: -; D: -; CDR3: CASSVEGFAYNEQFF; DNA: TGTGCCAGCAGCGTAGAGGGGTTCGCATACAATGAGCAGTTCTTC
J: TRBJ1-5; V: TRBV19; size: few; D: -; CDR3: CASSDSVHSNQPQHF; DNA: TGTGCCAGTAGTGATTCGGTACATAGCAATCAGCCCCAGCATTTT
J: TRBJ2-4; V: TRBV28; size: many; D: -; CDR3: CASSDNRLQYF; DNA: TGTGCCAGCAGCGATAACAGGCTTCAGTACTTC